This T cell receptor beta chain was identified during a study of T-cell reconstitution after alpha-beta-depleted transplantation in children. Many counts were recorded for this clonotype. Unique molecular identifiers were incorporated during preparation of the TCRbeta library. TCRdb itself ran the PCR reads through MiXCR, one entry per CDR3 protein. The sample holds about 590,000 distinct CDR3 sequences, 10% to 15% seen once. This CDR3 contains 17 residues. Germline V CDR1 and CDR2: LGHDT, YNNKEL (reference sequence). V lost 1 base, J lost 0 bases, and 0 bases stayed unmatched. The input for sequencing was PBMCs, mostly from graft donor cells, taken 360 days after TCRalphabeta/CD19-depleted stem cell transplant. J is TRBJ2-3 and V is TRBV3-1, with 14 nucleotides matching TRBD2. The TCR sequence derives from a male patient younger than 18 who had a stem cell transplant for acute myeloid leukemia, so the T cells may come from the graft donor. The CDR3 sequence is CASSQGTSGRSTDTQYF. The CDR3 DNA sequence: TGTGCCAGCAGCCAAGGGACTAGCGGGAGGAGCACAGATACGCAGTATTTT.